This T cell receptor beta chain derives from a study of blood T cell repertoires in COVID-19. Overall study context: The cDNA or gDNA used as material had been derived from T cells, B-cell-depleted T cells, or PBMCs.

Each participant's cohort was designated according to participant-reported clinical history. CDR1 is SGHAT and CDR2 is FQNNGV in the germline V gene. This CDR3 comprises 15 residues. V gave up 2 bases and J gave up 2 bases, with 12 bases separating them. Original processing notes: Nucleated cell number was recorded as an estimate derived from reference gene primer amplification. Clones were read by immunoSEQ multiplex PCR, and TCRdb kept only the in-frame ones, dropping some. For V, J and clone size, that table is used; D and trimming come from the DNA. The repertoire consists of some 150,000 clones, with roughly 85% occurring once and the leading ten covering 4.4%.

The receptor comes from a woman in her forties or fifties who had recovered from COVID-19. The sample taken for sequencing was PBMCs or T cells enriched from blood (not recorded which). The V gene is TRBV11-2, the J gene TRBJ1-2; D perhaps matches TRBD1 (5 bases). For the CDR3, the DNA is TGTGCCAGCAGCTTAAAGTGGGGGGACAACTATGGCTACACCTTC. It codes for CASSLKWGDNYGYTF.